The 13 T cell receptor beta chains below come from one sample, sequenced in a study of low-dose radiotherapy and immunotherapy resistance in tumors. TRAV and TRBV primers primed cDNA for both TCRalpha and TCRbeta. It was with a constant-region primer and a V-primer adapter that TCRs were amplified over about 20 PCR cycles. TCRdb independently ran MiXCR on the reads; one entry per CDR3 protein. The sample carries over 9,500 distinct CDR3 sequences, approximately 60% recorded once. All receptors come from a human donor with advanced metastatic prostate, ovarian, gallbladder or colorectal cancer (not recorded which). This table probably holds off-target reads from a library built for another chain.

In its sample, this clonotype was seen a few times. The chain is built from TRBV5-4 and TRBJ1-1, with D possibly TRBD1 on 6 matching bases. Trimming took off 6 bases at V and 6 bases at J, with 21 bases between the two ends. CDR1 is SGHNT, CDR2 YYREEE, per germline (reference sequence). The CDR3 runs 15 residues. CDR3 nucleotides: TGTGCCAGCAACCGTCGGGACATTCCGATGGCTGAAGCTTTCTTT. Translation gives CASNRRDIPMAEAFF.

This sequence joins TRBV5-1 and TRBJ2-7, with 7 bases aligning to TRBD1. CDR3 length: 14 amino acids. V shed 4 bases and J 3 bases; nucleotides not matched to a gene: 7. Looked up from germline, CDR1 is SGHRS and CDR2 is YFSETQ. In DNA form, the CDR3 reads TGCGCCAGCAGCCAACCCGACAGGGTCTACGAGCAGTACTTC. It yields the protein CASSQPDRVYEQYF.

The V call is TRBV5-4, the J call TRBJ2-6; D remains ambiguous. This CDR3 is built from 16 residues. Germline V CDR1 and CDR2: SGHNT, YYREEE (reference sequence). V was clipped by 2 bases and J by 0 bases, with 9 bases between them. The CDR3 DNA follows: TGTGCCAGCAGCTTCGATCCCAGCTCTGGGGCCAACGTCCTGACTTTC. Encoded protein: CASSFDPSSGANVLTF.

V and J are TRBV5-6 and TRBJ2-7; tentative D call: TRBD2 (5 bases). The ends were cut back, 4 bases at V and 5 bases at J, with 22 bases in the middle. The CDR3 runs 16 residues. The germline V gene has CDR1 SGHDT and CDR2 YYEEEE. CDR3 nucleotide sequence: TGTGCCAGCAGCCCTCCCCCGATTTCGGGATCCCACGAGCAGTACTTC. This sequence encodes CASSPPPISGSHEQYF.

This clonotype appeared a few times. This chain uses TRBV29-1 with TRBJ2-1, with 11 bases identical to TRBD2. Germline values: CDR1 SQVTM, CDR2 ANQGSEA. With 5 bases clipped from V and 8 bases from J, the junction kept 11 bases outside the gene matches. The CDR3 is 15 residues long. CDR3 DNA: TGCAGCGTTCTTAAACTAGCGGGAGTCAGCTATGAGCAGTTCTTC. Translated: CSVLKLAGVSYEQFF.

This clonotype was seen a handful of times. The chain uses TRBV24-1 and TRBJ1-5, with unresolved D. CDR3 length: 14 residues. Germline assignment: CDR1 KGHDR and CDR2 SFDVKD. Trimming removed 1 base at V and 3 bases at J, with 6 bases between. In DNA, the CDR3 is TGTGCCACCAGTGATTTTAACCACAATCAGCCCCAGCATTTT. This translates into CATSDFNHNQPQHF.

The gene calls are TRBV3-1 and TRBJ2-1; D is uncertain. This CDR3 region has 15 residues. V was pared by 2 bases and J by 1 base, with 9 bases between. Germline loops: CDR1 LGHDT, CDR2 YNNKEL (reference sequence). The CDR3 DNA is TGTGCCAGCAGCCAATCCGGCCCGTCCTACAATGAGCAGTTCTTC. As protein: CASSQSGPSYNEQFF.

This chain links TRBV18 with TRBJ2-3; 10 bases map to TRBD2. Germline values: CDR1 KGHSH, CDR2 LQKENI. V shed 4 bases, J shed 1 base, and the junction held 20 bases outside the gene matches. This CDR3 has 21 residues. CDR3 bases: TGTGCCAGCTCACAAAAGCCGGAACTAGCGGGACCCGGGGGCCGCACAGATACGCAGTATTTT. As protein: CASSQKPELAGPGGRTDTQYF.

This clonotype was observed once. The CDR3 nucleotides are TGTGCCAGTACCCCGACAGGGGGAAATGAAAAACTGTTTTTT. Translating it yields CASTPTGGNEKLFF. This chain connects TRBV19 to TRBJ1-4; TRBD1 aligns across 9 bases. CDR3 length equals 14 residues. With 7 bases clipped from V and 5 bases from J, the junction kept 5 bases outside the gene matches. The V gene's germline CDR1 is LNHDA and CDR2 SQIVND (reference sequence). The full variable domain, with the rest looked up from reference TRBV19 and TRBJ1-4, is DGGITQSPKYLFRKEGQNVTLSCEQNLNHDAMYWYRQDPGQGLRLIYYSQIVNDFQKGDIAEGYSVSREKKESFPLTVTSAQKNPTAFYLCASTPTGGNEKLFFGSGTQLSVL.

The chain has TRBV4-2 and TRBJ1-2; 7 nucleotides line up with TRBD1. There are 14 residues in the CDR3. Germline V lookup: CDR1 LGHNA, CDR2 YNFKEQ. V was pared by 3 bases and J by 4 bases, with 5 bases of the junction left unmatched. The DNA for the CDR3 is TGTGCCAGCAGCCAGGCTTGGGACAGCTATGGCTACACCTTC. Translating gives CASSQAWDSYGYTF.

CDR3 loop: CASSRASRQGITEAFF. In DNA form, the CDR3 reads TGCGCCAGCAGCCGGGCTAGTCGGCAGGGGATCACTGAAGCTTTCTTT. The V gene is TRBV4-1, the J gene TRBJ1-1; possibly TRBD1 for D (6 bases). Germline V gene sequence: CDR1 MGHRA, CDR2 YSYEKL. The V end was cut by 4 bases, the J end by 4 bases, with 19 bases between. This CDR3 has 16 residues.

Worth noting for this clonotype: The germline gene is not matched at one end of the junction; a read error may be the cause. The CDR3 DNA reads TGCGCCGGCAGCGCAACCACCGGGCTCGCCTACGAGCAGTACTTC. Its protein is CAGSATTGLAYEQYF. V usage is TRBV5-1 and J usage is TRBJ2-7; D unresolved. The CDR3 runs 15 residues. Germline CDR1 and CDR2: SGHRS and YFSETQ.

The rearrangement joins TRBV20-1 to TRBJ2-5, with TRBD2 as a possible D gene (5 bases). The V end was cut by 3 bases, the J end by 5 bases, with 10 bases between. Germline CDR1 is DFQATT and CDR2 is SNEGSKA (reference sequence). This CDR3 is 12 amino acids long. The CDR3: CSASRGGETQYF. The CDR3 bases are TGCAGTGCTAGTCGGGGTGGGGAGACCCAGTACTTC.